The clone carrying this T cell receptor (beta chain) was counted only a few times. Its antigen remains unknown. TCRdb re-called the reads with MiXCR, one entry per CDR3 protein. The table records approximately 1,000,000 distinct CDR3 sequences, approximately 31% of them present only once. This sample is drawn from a study of T cell repertoires in cytomegalovirus infection. On the study more broadly: Through public TCR beta signatures, both CMV infection and matching HLA type were indicated.

General study points: Dominating the ex vivo response were TCR beta clonotypes that were CMV-specific and HLA-C-restricted.

The sequenced sample was cultured CD8+ T cells from PBMCs, obtained from culture after CMV antigen stimulation. The sequence was collected from a human donor in good health (CMV status not recorded). Some clones in this sample may be carry-over from other donors' samples.

CDR3 coding DNA: TGTGCCAGCAGCCAAGACTACGGTCAAGAGACCCAGTACTTC. Its translation is CASSQDYGQETQYF. The V gene is TRBV14, the J gene TRBJ2-5; no firm D call. Trimming removed 0 bases from V and 2 bases from J, with 7 bases in between. This CDR3 has 14 residues. Looked up from germline, CDR1 is SGHDN and CDR2 is FVKESK.